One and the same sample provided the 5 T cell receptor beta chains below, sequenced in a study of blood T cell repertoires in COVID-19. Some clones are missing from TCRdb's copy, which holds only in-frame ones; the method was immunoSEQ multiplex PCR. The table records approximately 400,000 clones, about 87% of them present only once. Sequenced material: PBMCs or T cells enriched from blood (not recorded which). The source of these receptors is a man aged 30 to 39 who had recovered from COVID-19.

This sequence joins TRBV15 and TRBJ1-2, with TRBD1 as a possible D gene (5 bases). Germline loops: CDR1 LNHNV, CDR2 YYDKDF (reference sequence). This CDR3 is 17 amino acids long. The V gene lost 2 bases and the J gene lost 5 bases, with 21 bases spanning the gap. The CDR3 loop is CATSRPTGTGGRYGYTF. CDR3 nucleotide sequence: TGTGCCACCAGCAGACCGACCGGGACTGGGGGTCGGTATGGCTACACCTTC.

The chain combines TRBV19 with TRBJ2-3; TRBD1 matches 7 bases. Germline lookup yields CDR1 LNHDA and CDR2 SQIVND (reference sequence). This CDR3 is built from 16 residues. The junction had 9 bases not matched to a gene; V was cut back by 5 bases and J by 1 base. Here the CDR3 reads CASSEDRTGGTDTQYF. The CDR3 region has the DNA TGTGCCAGTAGTGAGGACAGGACAGGTGGCACAGATACGCAGTATTTT.

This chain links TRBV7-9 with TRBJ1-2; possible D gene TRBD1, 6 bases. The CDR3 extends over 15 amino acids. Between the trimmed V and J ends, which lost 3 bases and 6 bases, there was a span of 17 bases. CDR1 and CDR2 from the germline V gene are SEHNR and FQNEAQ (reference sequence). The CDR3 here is CASSFWRGGEDGYTF. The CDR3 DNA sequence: TGTGCCAGCAGCTTCTGGAGGGGGGGAGAGGATGGCTACACCTTC.

The CDR3 nucleotides are TGCGCCAGCAGCCAAGGGAGGACGCTCCCGAACACTGAAGCTTTCTTT. Protein: CASSQGRTLPNTEAFF. This chain uses TRBV4-3 with TRBJ1-1; no clear D. The CDR3 totals 16 residues. The V gene lost 1 base and the J gene lost 1 base, with 13 bases spanning the gap. Germline lookup yields CDR1 LGHNA and CDR2 YSLEER.

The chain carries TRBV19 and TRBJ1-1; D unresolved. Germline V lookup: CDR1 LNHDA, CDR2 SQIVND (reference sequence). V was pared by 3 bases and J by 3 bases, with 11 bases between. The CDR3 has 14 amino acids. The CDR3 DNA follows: TGTGCCAGTAGTATTGGACTCACGGACACTGAAGCTTTCTTT. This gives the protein CASSIGLTDTEAFF.